This entry features one T cell receptor (beta chain) sequence. This entry belongs to a study of blood T cell repertoires in COVID-19. The CDR3 spans 11 residues. Germline V gene lookup returns CDR1 SEHNR and CDR2 FQNEAQ (reference sequence). V lost 0 bases to trimming and J lost 10 bases, with 6 bases between them. Profiled with immunoSEQ multiplex PCR; TCRdb holds only in-frame clones, not every one. This sample has around 220,000 clones, with 75% to 95% found just once. Material: PBMCs or T cells enriched from blood (not recorded which). The TCR comes from a woman between 18 and 29 years old who had recovered from COVID-19. The chain links TRBV7-9 to TRBJ1-2, with D uncertain. In DNA, the CDR3 is TGTGCCAGCAGCTTAGCTACTATCTACACCTTC. It codes for CASSLATIYTF.